These T cell receptor beta chains were read from a single sample in a study of T-cell memory formation after mild COVID-19. TCRdb itself ran the 5' RACE reads through MiXCR, one entry per CDR3 protein. The table has some 50,000 distinct CDR3 sequences, 25% to 35% seen once. Sequencing was carried out using PBMCs or a T cell subset sorted from them (not recorded which). The source of these receptors is a man in his late teens or twenties who had mild COVID-19 (a few samples of this study predate the infection). Cell type and time point are not known. Each CDR3 is given without its conserved first and last residue. Each record gives: V gene, clone size, CDR3 length, J gene, CDR3 protein. Clone size is not always given. Where it is, it says once, few, many or a class for expanded clones.

TRBV4-1	-	12	TRBJ1-5	ASSHTRGNQPQH
TRBV12-3/TRBV12-4	many	11	TRBJ2-2	ASSRTGNGELF
TRBV27	-	12	TRBJ2-1	ASNRGLSYNEQF
TRBV15	few	15	TRBJ2-3	ATSRDRASSGGDTQY
TRBV27	few	12	TRBJ2-5	ASSFTGPSQTQY
TRBV7-9	few	13	TRBJ2-4	ASSSNRIAKNIQY
TRBV14	few	11	TRBJ1-5	ASSQESGWPQH
TRBV6-5	-	11	TRBJ2-7	ASSGRSSYEQY
TRBV4-1	-	12	TRBJ1-1	ASSQEMVNTEAF
TRBV18	few	13	TRBJ2-7	ASSPATGAPYEQY
TRBV27	few	13	TRBJ2-7	ASSLFAGRAYEQY
TRBV4-1	-	15	TRBJ1-1	ASSPPSRDPRNTEAF
TRBV7-9	-	14	TRBJ2-2	ASSETGTGVPGELF
TRBV4-3	-	13	TRBJ2-7	ASSQVGGAPYEQY
TRBV2	few	10	TRBJ2-7	AGRDREHEQY
TRBV7-3	-	13	TRBJ2-5	ASSLSTGVQETQY
TRBV6-2/TRBV6-3	few	13	TRBJ2-5	ASSQYRDLQETQY
TRBV11-2	few	9	TRBJ2-3	ASSFTDTQY